The rows below give T cell receptor beta chains drawn from one sample of a study of spatial heterogeneity in lung cancer. TCRdb re-called the 5' RACE reads through MiXCR, storing one row per CDR3 protein. The table has some 85,000 distinct CDR3 sequences, 15% to 20% seen once. The sequenced sample was PBMCs, obtained at surgery. Receptor source: a male donor with early-stage non-small cell lung cancer. Both conserved end residues are part of each CDR3. The D gene is left open where the match is weak. For some rows the clone size is stated as once, few or many, or as a class when expanded; others skip it.

TRBJ1-6	TRBV6-5	.	.	CASRRQANNSPLHF	TGTGCCAGCCGCCGACAGGCGAATAATTCACCCCTCCACTTT
TRBJ2-7	TRBV29-1	.	few	CSVEEVGQGTYEQYF	TGCAGCGTTGAGGAGGTAGGGCAGGGGACGTACGAGCAGTACTTC
TRBJ1-1	TRBV10-3	.	.	CAISESPHRANTEAFF	TGTGCCATCAGTGAGTCACCCCACAGAGCAAACACTGAAGCTTTCTTT
TRBJ2-7	TRBV6-5	.	few	CASSYGTAGYEQYF	TGTGCCAGCAGTTATGGGACAGCGGGCTACGAGCAGTACTTC
TRBJ2-7	TRBV4-2	.	.	CASSQDWTPFGGEQYF	TGTGCCAGCAGCCAAGACTGGACTCCTTTCGGAGGGGAGCAGTACTTC
TRBJ2-6	TRBV12-3/TRBV12-4	.	many	CASGVSSSGANVLTF	TGTGCCAGCGGGGTTTCAAGCTCTGGGGCCAACGTCCTGACTTTC
TRBJ1-1	TRBV6-6	TRBD1	.	CASSLTGFTEAFF	TGTGCCAGCAGTCTGACAGGGTTTACTGAAGCTTTCTTT
TRBJ2-3	TRBV5-1	.	many	CASHSGAGTQYF	TGCGCCAGCCACTCGGGAGCCGGTACGCAGTATTTT
TRBJ2-5	TRBV10-2	TRBD1	.	CASMTGGRETQYF	TGCGCCAGCATGACAGGGGGCAGAGAGACCCAGTACTTC
TRBJ2-1	TRBV3-1	.	.	CASSRGDPNEQFF	TGTGCCAGCAGCCGGGGGGACCCCAATGAGCAGTTCTTC
TRBJ1-3	TRBV12-3/TRBV12-4	.	.	CASNGLGNTIYF	TGTGCCAGCAACGGGCTCGGAAACACCATATATTTT
TRBJ1-5	TRBV10-3	.	.	CAISGGGTQPQHF	TGTGCCATCAGTGGAGGGGGGACTCAGCCCCAGCATTTT
TRBJ1-2	TRBV20-1	.	.	CSAYDSLGYGYTF	TGCAGTGCCTATGACAGCCTTGGCTATGGCTACACCTTC
TRBJ2-1	TRBV7-8	.	many	CASSPGGVDEQFF	TGTGCCAGCAGCCCGGGGGGCGTTGATGAGCAGTTCTTC
TRBJ1-1	TRBV28	TRBD1	.	CASSWTGPNTEAFF	TGTGCCAGCAGTTGGACAGGGCCGAACACTGAAGCTTTCTTT
TRBJ2-2	TRBV27	TRBD1	.	CASDDRGHTGELFF	TGTGCCAGCGATGACAGGGGGCACACCGGGGAGCTGTTTTTT
TRBJ2-5	TRBV5-1	TRBD1	many	CASSSDRAQETQYF	TGCGCCAGCAGCTCGGACAGGGCCCAAGAGACCCAGTACTTC
TRBJ1-1	TRBV6-1	TRBD1	.	CASSVKQGGNTEAFF	TGTGCCAGCAGTGTAAAGCAGGGGGGGAACACTGAAGCTTTCTTT
TRBJ2-3	TRBV11-2	TRBD2	few	CASSSRLAGERQYF	TGTGCCAGCAGCTCCAGACTAGCGGGAGAACGACAGTATTTT
TRBJ2-3	TRBV6-2/TRBV6-3	TRBD2	.	CASSYGSGVSTDTQYF	TGTGCCAGCAGTTACGGCAGCGGGGTATCCACAGATACGCAGTATTTT
TRBJ1-2	TRBV24-1	.	few	CATSEDRDNYGYTF	TGTGCCACCAGTGAGGACCGGGACAACTATGGCTACACCTTC
TRBJ2-7	TRBV7-2	TRBD2	.	CASSTSAGVSYEQYF	TGTGCCAGCAGTACCTCAGCGGGAGTCTCCTACGAGCAGTACTTC
TRBJ2-7	TRBV5-1	TRBD1	.	CASSFGQGADEQYF	TGCGCCAGCAGCTTTGGGCAGGGGGCCGACGAGCAGTACTTC
TRBJ1-4	TRBV7-2	TRBD1	.	CASSSSPGTGEKLFF	TGTGCCAGCAGCTCGAGTCCCGGGACAGGAGAAAAACTGTTTTTT
TRBJ2-3	TRBV20-1	TRBD2	.	CSARDWASGGRDTQYF	TGCAGTGCTAGAGATTGGGCTAGCGGGGGCAGGGATACGCAGTATTTT
TRBJ1-2	TRBV29-1	.	few	CSVGEKLNPVGYTF	TGCAGCGTTGGAGAGAAGCTTAACCCCGTGGGCTACACCTTC
TRBJ2-7	TRBV6-1	.	.	CASSAIPQGSYEQYF	TGTGCCAGCAGTGCAATACCACAGGGCTCCTACGAGCAGTACTTC
TRBJ2-1	TRBV7-2	.	.	CASSVILAGEQFF	TGTGCCAGCAGCGTGATCCTAGCCGGTGAGCAGTTCTTC
TRBJ1-6	TRBV29-1	TRBD1	.	CSVRTGDSPLHF	TGCAGCGTGAGGACAGGAGATTCACCCCTCCACTTT
TRBJ1-2	TRBV7-9	.	many	CASSPRSPHYGYTF	TGTGCCAGCAGCCCCAGGTCACCGCACTATGGCTACACCTTC
TRBJ1-1	TRBV10-2	.	few	CASSETGNTEAFF	TGCGCCAGCAGTGAGACGGGGAACACTGAAGCTTTCTTT
TRBJ2-3	TRBV19	TRBD1	.	CASSPSATGVCGTQYF	TGTGCCAGTAGTCCCTCAGCGACAGGGGTGTGCGGTACGCAGTATTTT
TRBJ2-1	TRBV11-2	.	.	CASSSLSGYNEQFF	TGTGCCAGCAGCTCCCTTAGCGGATACAATGAGCAGTTCTTC
TRBJ2-7	TRBV28	TRBD1	.	CASITRTGGTNSRSYEQYF	TGTGCCAGCATAACCCGGACAGGCGGCACAAACTCCAGATCCTACGAGCAGTACTTC
TRBJ2-7	TRBV18	.	.	CASSRGNKDEQYF	TGTGCCAGCTCACGGGGAAATAAGGACGAGCAGTACTTC
TRBJ2-2	TRBV5-4	TRBD1	many	CASSLGTGVTGELFF	TGTGCCAGCAGCTTGGGGACAGGGGTCACCGGGGAGCTGTTTTTT
TRBJ1-2	TRBV10-3	TRBD1	few	CAITKDRGNYGYTF	TGTGCCATCACTAAGGACAGGGGTAACTATGGCTACACCTTC
TRBJ1-1	TRBV27	.	.	CASSLRSGSNTEAFF	TGTGCCAGCAGTTTACGGTCTGGGAGTAACACTGAAGCTTTCTTT
TRBJ2-4	TRBV24-1	TRBD2	.	CATSEWTSGGLAKNIQYF	TGTGCCACCAGTGAGTGGACTAGCGGGGGTCTGGCCAAAAACATTCAGTACTTC
TRBJ2-7	TRBV7-9	TRBD1	.	CASSPPGQGRGEQYF	TGTGCCAGCAGCCCCCCGGGGCAGGGCAGGGGGGAGCAGTACTTC
TRBJ1-2	TRBV3-1	TRBD1	few	CASSHTGTGDYGYTF	TGTGCCAGCAGCCATACCGGGACAGGGGATTATGGCTACACCTTC
TRBJ2-7	TRBV5-4	.	.	CASSLLGLSSYEQYF	TGTGCCAGCAGCTTACTTGGACTTTCCTCCTACGAGCAGTACTTC
TRBJ2-7	TRBV5-5	.	.	CASSLSLRGPYEQYF	TGTGCCAGCAGCCTCTCCCTCCGGGGGCCCTACGAGCAGTACTTC
TRBJ2-1	TRBV7-3	TRBD2	.	CASSLSGSNEQFF	TGTGCCAGCAGCTTAAGCGGGAGCAATGAGCAGTTCTTC
TRBJ2-3	TRBV19	.	few	CATSRGSGKETQYF	TGTGCCACCTCTCGCGGCTCCGGGAAGGAGACGCAGTATTTT
TRBJ1-1	TRBV6-1	.	many	CASSEARGITEAFF	TGTGCCAGCAGTGAAGCCCGGGGAATTACTGAAGCTTTCTTT
TRBJ1-1	TRBV5-1	.	few	CASSPLAATEAFF	TGCGCCAGCAGCCCGCTGGCAGCCACTGAAGCTTTCTTT
TRBJ1-5	TRBV27	.	.	CASSLGFGGNQPQHF	TGTGCCAGCAGTTTAGGGTTCGGAGGGAATCAGCCCCAGCATTTT
TRBJ1-1	TRBV5-1	.	.	CASSSEVPNTEAFF	TGCGCCAGCAGCAGTGAGGTCCCGAACACTGAAGCTTTCTTT
TRBJ2-6	TRBV6-5	.	few	CASSPGGPGANVLTF	TGTGCCAGCAGCCCCGGGGGCCCGGGGGCCAACGTCCTGACTTTC
TRBJ2-2	TRBV5-1	.	.	CASSLQDTGELFF	TGCGCCAGCAGCCTACAGGACACCGGGGAGCTGTTTTTT